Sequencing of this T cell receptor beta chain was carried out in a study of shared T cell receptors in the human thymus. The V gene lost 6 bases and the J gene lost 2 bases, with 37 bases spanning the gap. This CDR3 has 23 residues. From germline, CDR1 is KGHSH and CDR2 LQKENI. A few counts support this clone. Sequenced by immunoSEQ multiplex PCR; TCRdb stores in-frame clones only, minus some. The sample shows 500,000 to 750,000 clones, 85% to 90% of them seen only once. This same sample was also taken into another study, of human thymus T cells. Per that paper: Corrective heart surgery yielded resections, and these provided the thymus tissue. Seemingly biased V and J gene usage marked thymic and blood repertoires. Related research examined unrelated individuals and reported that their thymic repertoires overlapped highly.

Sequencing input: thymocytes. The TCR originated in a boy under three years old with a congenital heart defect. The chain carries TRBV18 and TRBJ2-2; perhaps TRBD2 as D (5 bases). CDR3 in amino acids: CASSHKRVEIPRALHLNTGELFF. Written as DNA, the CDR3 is TGTGCCAGCTCCCACAAGAGGGTTGAAATACCAAGAGCTCTCCATCTAAACACCGGGGAGCTGTTTTTT.